One T cell receptor beta chain is described in this entry. The antigen remains undetermined. This entry belongs to a study of cytomegalovirus exposure and HLA in healthy donors. Vbeta (60) and Jbeta (13) primers were used in the PCR. Sequencing was performed with immunoSEQ multiplex PCR; in TCRdb, only in-frame clones are kept and a portion is missing. The sample has fewer than 200,000 clones; roughly four fifths are singletons. Study findings and constraints: Most TCR sequences were seen very rarely across donors, but some public TCRs occurred in many.

V dropped 4 bases and J dropped 7 bases, with 18 bases sitting between them. The CDR3 extends over 15 amino acids. The germline V gene encodes CDR1 SGDLS and CDR2 YYNGEE. The TCR sequence derives from a man aged 45-65 years in good health and CMV-seropositive. V gene TRBV9 combines with J gene TRBJ2-1, with D possibly TRBD2 on 6 matching bases. The sample was PBMCs. The DNA for the CDR3 is TGTGCCAGCAGCCTACGCGGTGGCGGGGTTAATGAGCAGTTCTTC. Protein: CASSLRGGGVNEQFF.